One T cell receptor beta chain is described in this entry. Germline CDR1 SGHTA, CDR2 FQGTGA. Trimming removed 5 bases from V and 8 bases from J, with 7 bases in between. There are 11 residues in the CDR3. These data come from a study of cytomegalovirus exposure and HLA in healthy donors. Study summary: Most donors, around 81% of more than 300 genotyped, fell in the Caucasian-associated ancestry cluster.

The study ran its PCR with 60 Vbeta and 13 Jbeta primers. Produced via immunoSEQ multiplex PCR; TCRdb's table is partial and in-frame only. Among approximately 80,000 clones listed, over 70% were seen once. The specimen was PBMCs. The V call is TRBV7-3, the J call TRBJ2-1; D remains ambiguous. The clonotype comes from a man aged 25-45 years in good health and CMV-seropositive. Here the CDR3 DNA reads TGTGCCAGCAGCGACGGGTATGAGCAGTTCTTC. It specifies CASSDGYEQFF.